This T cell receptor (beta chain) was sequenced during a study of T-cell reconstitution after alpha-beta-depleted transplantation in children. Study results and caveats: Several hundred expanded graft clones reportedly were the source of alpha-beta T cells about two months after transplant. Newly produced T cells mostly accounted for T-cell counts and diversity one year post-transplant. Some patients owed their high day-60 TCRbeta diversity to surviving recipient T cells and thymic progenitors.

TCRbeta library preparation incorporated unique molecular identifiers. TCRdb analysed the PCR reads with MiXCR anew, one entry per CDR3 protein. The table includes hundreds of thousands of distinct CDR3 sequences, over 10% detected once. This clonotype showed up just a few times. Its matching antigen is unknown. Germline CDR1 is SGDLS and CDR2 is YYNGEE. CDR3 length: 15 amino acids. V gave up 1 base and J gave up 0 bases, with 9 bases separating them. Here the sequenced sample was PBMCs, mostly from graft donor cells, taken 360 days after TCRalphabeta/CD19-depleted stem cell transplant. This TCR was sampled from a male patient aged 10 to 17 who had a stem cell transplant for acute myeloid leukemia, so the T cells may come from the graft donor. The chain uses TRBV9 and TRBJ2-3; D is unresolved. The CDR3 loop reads CASSVIVGSTDTQYF. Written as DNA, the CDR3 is TGTGCCAGCAGCGTAATTGTGGGAAGCACAGATACGCAGTATTTT.